A single TCR beta chain is shown here with its context. A much larger clone differs by one base, so this may be a read error. The sample comes from a study of tumor and adjacent non-tumor tissue in lung cancer. This sample's RNA came from whole unsorted tissue. This non-tumor lung sample came from over 3 cm beyond the tumor edge. A modified ARM-PCR protocol with three rounds of nested PCR amplified TCRbeta. TCRdb itself ran the multiplex PCR reads through MiXCR, one entry per CDR3 protein. The data contain approximately 100,000 distinct CDR3 sequences, 50% to 70% of them singletons. Germline CDR1 is MNHEY and CDR2 is SVGAGI. The CDR3 runs to 11 residues.

This clonotype was sampled from a man aged 30 to 39 with non-small cell lung cancer. Sequenced sample: distant non-tumor lung tissue. The rearrangement joins TRBV6-5 to TRBJ1-4, with D uncertain. The CDR3 nucleotides are TGTACCAGCAGTTACAATGAAAAACTGTTTTTT. It is translated as CTSSYNEKLFF.